This TCR beta chain was observed in a study of blood T cell repertoires in COVID-19. Overall study: Material from acute and convalescent COVID-19 was sourced from the United States, Italy and Spain. Sample material is recorded as cDNA or gDNA derived from T cells, B-cell-depleted T cells, or PBMCs.

CDR1 is SGHNT and CDR2 is YYREEE in the germline V gene (reference sequence). V shed 1 base, J shed 3 bases, and the junction held 4 bases outside the gene matches. This CDR3 comprises 17 residues. Profiled with immunoSEQ multiplex PCR; TCRdb holds only in-frame clones, not every one. The sample includes roughly 100,000 clones, roughly 80% of them seen just once. The chain uses TRBV5-4 and TRBJ2-2; 12 bases map to TRBD2. This clonotype was sampled from a woman older than 75 with acute or convalescent COVID-19. Sequenced material: peripheral blood. The CDR3 DNA reads TGTGCCAGCAGCTTGATGGCTAGCGGGAGGGACACCGGGGAGCTGTTTTTT. Translation gives CASSLMASGRDTGELFF.